One sample yielded the 14 T cell receptor beta chains listed below, sequenced in a study of siplizumab effects on memory and regulatory T cells. Data came from immunoSEQ multiplex PCR; TCRdb stores just in-frame clones and leaves some out. The data show around 83,000 clones, 75% to 90% seen once. The sample taken for sequencing was CD4+ T cells sorted from blood. These receptors were collected from a human donor in good health.

The gene calls are TRBV28 and TRBJ1-5, with D unclear. Germline V gene data show CDR1 as MDHEN and CDR2 as SYDVKM. This CDR3 region has 14 residues. V was trimmed by 4 bases and J by 2 bases, leaving 9 bases between them. In DNA form, the CDR3 reads TGTGCCAGCAGTTCACAGTTACGCAATCAGCCCCAGCATTTT. Translating it yields CASSSQLRNQPQHF.

The rearrangement joins TRBV19 to TRBJ2-2, with no clear D. CDR1 and CDR2 from the germline V gene are LNHDA and SQIVND (reference sequence). V was clipped by 4 bases and J by 1 base, with 10 bases between them. The CDR3 length is 15 residues. In DNA, the CDR3 is TGTGCCAGTAGTAAAGCGACGGTGAACACCGGGGAGCTGTTTTTT. Translated, it gives CASSKATVNTGELFF. Together with reference TRBV19 and TRBJ2-2, the CDR3 gives the full variable domain: DGGITQSPKYLFRKEGQNVTLSCEQNLNHDAMYWYRQDPGQGLRLIYYSQIVNDFQKGDIAEGYSVSREKKESFPLTVTSAQKNPTAFYLCASSKATVNTGELFFGEGSRLTVL.

J is TRBJ2-1 and V is TRBV5-5; TRBD1 agrees at 8 bases. CDR1 is SGHKS, CDR2 YYEKEE, per germline (reference sequence). CDR3 length: 18 amino acids. The J segment lost 2 bases and the V segment lost 3 bases, leaving 13 bases of the junction unmatched. The CDR3 is CASSSMDRVGRPYNEQFF. CDR3 DNA: TGTGCCAGCAGCTCGATGGACAGGGTCGGTCGCCCCTACAATGAGCAGTTCTTC.

The genes are TRBV27 and TRBJ2-3, with unresolved D. With 6 bases removed from V and 3 bases from J, the gap between germline ends came to 10 bases. Germline V gene data show CDR1 as MNHEY and CDR2 as SMNVEV (reference sequence). The CDR3 spans 13 residues. This CDR3 reads CASRGFGTDTQYF. The CDR3 DNA reads as TGTGCCAGCAGGGGATTTGGGACAGATACGCAGTATTTT.

The chain uses TRBV10-3 and TRBJ2-3; D may be TRBD2 (5 bases). V gave up 5 bases and J gave up 4 bases, with 13 bases separating them. Germline CDR1 and CDR2: ENHRY and SYGVKD. The CDR3 extends over 14 amino acids. The CDR3: CAISLREQPDTQYF. Here the CDR3 DNA reads TGTGCCATCAGTCTGAGGGAGCAACCAGATACGCAGTATTTT.

The chain couples TRBV11-2 to TRBJ2-7; TRBD2 aligns across 9 bases. J gave up 2 bases and V 5 bases, and 7 bases lay outside the gene matches. The CDR3 spans 15 residues. CDR1 and CDR2 from the germline V gene are SGHAT and FQNNGV. In DNA, the CDR3 is TGTGCCAGCAGCACCGGGACTAGCCCGACCTACGAGCAGTACTTC. It codes for CASSTGTSPTYEQYF.

This clone was found once. The chain combines TRBV19 with TRBJ1-1; the D gene is possibly TRBD1 (5 bases). Between the trimmed V and J ends, which lost 3 bases and 0 bases, there was a span of 11 bases. Germline CDR1 and CDR2: LNHDA and SQIVND (reference sequence). The length of the CDR3 is 15 residues. CDR3 sequence (DNA): TGTGCCAGTAGTATTGGAAGGGGCCTGAACACTGAAGCTTTCTTT. As protein: CASSIGRGLNTEAFF.

This chain joins TRBV7-2 and TRBJ1-5; no definite D call. CDR3 length: 13 residues. Trimming stripped 3 bases from V and 2 bases from J, with 5 bases between. CDR1 is SGHTA and CDR2 is FQGNSA in the germline V gene. The DNA for the CDR3 is TGTGCCAGCAGCTTGCAAGGCAATCAGCCCCAGCATTTT. It encodes CASSLQGNQPQHF.

The rearrangement joins TRBV9 to TRBJ2-3; no clear D. The V end lost 3 bases, the J end lost 0 bases, and 5 bases lay between the germline ends. Germline CDR1 is SGDLS and CDR2 is YYNGEE. This CDR3 contains 13 residues. CDR3 DNA: TGTGCCAGCAGCGCCGTTAGCACAGATACGCAGTATTTT. Translation: CASSAVSTDTQYF.

A single count supports this clone. This chain connects TRBV7-2 to TRBJ2-7; possibly TRBD1 for D (5 bases). The CDR3 runs to 15 residues. CDR1 is SGHTA and CDR2 is FQGNSA in the germline V gene. The V gene lost 1 base and the J gene lost 2 bases, with 12 bases spanning the gap. In DNA form, the CDR3 reads TGTGCCAGCAGCTTAGGGGGCAGGAGTACCTACGAGCAGTACTTC. Protein sequence: CASSLGGRSTYEQYF.

This clone was counted between two and nine times. J is TRBJ2-4 and V is TRBV7-2; 12 bases agree with TRBD2. The CDR3 is made up of 19 amino acids. The V gene's germline CDR1 is SGHTA and CDR2 FQGNSA. V lost 1 base to trimming and J lost 1 base; unmatched junction nucleotides: 8. The CDR3 region has the DNA TGTGCCAGCAGCTTAGTAACTAGCGGGAGGCTGCGGGCCAAAAACATTCAGTACTTC. This gives the protein CASSLVTSGRLRAKNIQYF.

The CDR3 reads CASSQGTARSGTQYF. CDR3 bases: TGTGCCAGCAGCCAGGGGACTGCTCGTTCGGGTACGCAGTATTTT. The chain recombines TRBV9 with TRBJ2-3, with D perhaps TRBD1 or TRBD2 (6 bases each). The germline V and J ends were trimmed by 4 bases and 8 bases, with 20 bases remaining between them. Germline-derived CDR1 and CDR2 are SGDLS and YYNGEE. This CDR3 comprises 15 residues. Full variable domain (remainder filled in from reference TRBV9 and TRBJ2-3): DSGVTQTPKHLITATGQRVTLRCSPRSGDLSVYWYQQSLDQGLQFLIQYYNGEERAKGNILERFSAQQFPDLHSELNLSSLELGDSALYFCASSQGTARSGTQYFGPGTRLTVL.

The V gene is TRBV13, the J gene TRBJ1-3; D possibly corresponds to TRBD1 (5 bases). Germline CDR1 PRHDT, CDR2 FYEKMQ (reference sequence). CDR3 length equals 14 residues. V was trimmed by 5 bases and J by 2 bases, leaving 10 bases between them. The CDR3 is CASSLRVPGNTIYF. CDR3 DNA: TGTGCCAGCAGCCTCAGGGTGCCTGGAAACACCATATATTTT.

The chain couples TRBV7-2 to TRBJ2-3, with 11 bases lining up with TRBD2. CDR3 size: 15 residues. The V segment lost 4 bases and the J segment 2 bases; nucleotides outside the gene matches: 2. In germline, CDR1 is SGHTA, CDR2 FQGNSA. CDR3 DNA: TGTGCCAGCAGCTCGGGACTAGCGGCCACAGATACGCAGTATTTT. Residues: CASSSGLAATDTQYF.